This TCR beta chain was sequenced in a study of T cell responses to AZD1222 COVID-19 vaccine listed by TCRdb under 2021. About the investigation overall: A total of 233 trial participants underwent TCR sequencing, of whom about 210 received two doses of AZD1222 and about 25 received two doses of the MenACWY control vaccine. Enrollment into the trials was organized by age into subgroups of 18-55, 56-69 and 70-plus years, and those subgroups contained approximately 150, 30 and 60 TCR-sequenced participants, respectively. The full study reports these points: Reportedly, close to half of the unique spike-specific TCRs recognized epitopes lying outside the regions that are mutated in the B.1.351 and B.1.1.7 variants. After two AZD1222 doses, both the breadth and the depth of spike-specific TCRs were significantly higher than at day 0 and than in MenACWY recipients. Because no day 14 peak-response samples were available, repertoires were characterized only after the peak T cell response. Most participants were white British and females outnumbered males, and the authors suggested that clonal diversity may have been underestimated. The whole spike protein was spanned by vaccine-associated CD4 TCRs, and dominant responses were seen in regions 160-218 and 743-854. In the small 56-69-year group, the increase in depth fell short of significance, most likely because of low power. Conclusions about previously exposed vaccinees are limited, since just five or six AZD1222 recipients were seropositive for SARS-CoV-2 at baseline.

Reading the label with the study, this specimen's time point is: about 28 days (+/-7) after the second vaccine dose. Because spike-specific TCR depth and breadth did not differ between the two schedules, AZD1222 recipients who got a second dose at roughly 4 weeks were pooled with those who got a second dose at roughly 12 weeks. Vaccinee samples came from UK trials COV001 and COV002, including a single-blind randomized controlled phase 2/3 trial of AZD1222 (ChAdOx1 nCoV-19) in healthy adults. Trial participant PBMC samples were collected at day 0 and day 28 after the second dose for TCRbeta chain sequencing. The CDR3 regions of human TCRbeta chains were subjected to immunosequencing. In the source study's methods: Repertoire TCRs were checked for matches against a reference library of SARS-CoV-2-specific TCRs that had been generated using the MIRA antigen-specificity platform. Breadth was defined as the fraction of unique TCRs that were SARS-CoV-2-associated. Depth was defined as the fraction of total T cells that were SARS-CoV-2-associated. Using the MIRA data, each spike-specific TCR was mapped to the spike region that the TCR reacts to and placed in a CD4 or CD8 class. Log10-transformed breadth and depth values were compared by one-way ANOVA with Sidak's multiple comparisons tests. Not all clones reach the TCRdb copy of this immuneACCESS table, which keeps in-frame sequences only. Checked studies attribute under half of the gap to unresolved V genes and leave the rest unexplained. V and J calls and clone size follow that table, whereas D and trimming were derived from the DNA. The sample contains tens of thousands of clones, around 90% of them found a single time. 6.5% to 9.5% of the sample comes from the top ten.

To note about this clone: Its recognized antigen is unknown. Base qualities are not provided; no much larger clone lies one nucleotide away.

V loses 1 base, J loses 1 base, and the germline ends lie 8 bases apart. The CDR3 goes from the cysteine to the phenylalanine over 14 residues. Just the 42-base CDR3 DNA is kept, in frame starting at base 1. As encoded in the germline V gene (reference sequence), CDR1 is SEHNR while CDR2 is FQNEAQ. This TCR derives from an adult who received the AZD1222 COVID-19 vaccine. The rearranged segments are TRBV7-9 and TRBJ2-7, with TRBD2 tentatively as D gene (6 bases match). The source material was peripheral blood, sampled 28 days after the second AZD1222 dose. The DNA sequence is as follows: TGTGCCAGCAGCTTAGTAGGGAGGTCCTACGAGCAGTACTTC. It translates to CASSLVGRSYEQYF.